This T cell receptor (beta chain) is drawn from a study of beta chain features in type 1 diabetes. Broader study findings: TCRB CDR3 length was moderately but significantly reduced in all four CD4+ subsets of Type 1 diabetes patients.

Expressed TCRB transcripts got sequenced, as all isolated RNA was reverse transcribed. The data were produced by immunoSEQ multiplex PCR, yet TCRdb's version contains in-frame clones alone and is incomplete. The sample lists roughly 150,000 clones; about 9.4% were seen once. Germline V gene lookup returns CDR1 MNHNS and CDR2 SASEGT. Unmatched junction bases numbered 10, after V lost 7 bases and J lost 11 bases. The length of the CDR3 is 12 residues. The authors sorted CD4+ naive, central memory, regulatory and stem cell-like memory cells via CD45RO/CCR7/CD25/CD127/CD95/CD27. Note on this clone: The target antigen is unknown.

The TCR sequence derives from a man aged 25-40 years with type 1 diabetes. V usage is TRBV6-1 and J usage is TRBJ1-1; 7 positions match TRBD1. The sequenced sample was central memory CD4+ T cells from blood. The CDR3 bases are TGTGCCAGCATATCAGAGGGGGCAGGGGCTTTCTTT. Amino acid sequence: CASISEGAGAFF.